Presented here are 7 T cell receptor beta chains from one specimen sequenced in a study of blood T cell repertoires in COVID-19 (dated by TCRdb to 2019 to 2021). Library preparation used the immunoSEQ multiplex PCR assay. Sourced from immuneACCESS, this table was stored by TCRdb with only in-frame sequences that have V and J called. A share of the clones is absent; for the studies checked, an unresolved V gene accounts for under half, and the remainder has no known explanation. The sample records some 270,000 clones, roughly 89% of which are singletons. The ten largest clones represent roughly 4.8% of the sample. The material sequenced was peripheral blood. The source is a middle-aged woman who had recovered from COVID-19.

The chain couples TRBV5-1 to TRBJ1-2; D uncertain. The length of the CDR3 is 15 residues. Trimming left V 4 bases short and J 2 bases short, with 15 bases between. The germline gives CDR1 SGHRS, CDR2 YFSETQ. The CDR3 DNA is TGCGCCAGCAGCCCTGACCCGACGGGAAACTATGGCTACACCTTC. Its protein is CASSPDPTGNYGYTF.

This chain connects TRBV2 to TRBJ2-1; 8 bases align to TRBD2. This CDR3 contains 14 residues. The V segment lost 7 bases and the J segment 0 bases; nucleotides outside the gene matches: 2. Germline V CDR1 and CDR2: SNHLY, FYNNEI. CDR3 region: CASTTSDSYNEQFF. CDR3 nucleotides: TGTGCCAGCACGACTAGCGACTCCTACAATGAGCAGTTCTTC.

The CDR3 coding sequence is TGTGCCAGAGGAGGACAGGCCCCCAGGCAGTACTTC. It yields the protein CARGGQAPRQYF. The rearrangement links TRBV7-9 to TRBJ2-7, with 7 positions matching TRBD1. CDR3 length equals 12 residues. Unmatched junction bases numbered 11, after V lost 9 bases and J lost 9 bases. Germline V gene lookup returns CDR1 SEHNR and CDR2 FQNEAQ (reference sequence).

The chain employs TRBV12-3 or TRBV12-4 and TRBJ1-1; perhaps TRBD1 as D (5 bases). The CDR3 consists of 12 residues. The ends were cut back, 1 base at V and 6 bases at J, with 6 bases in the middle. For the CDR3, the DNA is TGTGCCAGCAGTTTAGGGGGGGCTGAAGCTTTCTTT. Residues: CASSLGGAEAFF.

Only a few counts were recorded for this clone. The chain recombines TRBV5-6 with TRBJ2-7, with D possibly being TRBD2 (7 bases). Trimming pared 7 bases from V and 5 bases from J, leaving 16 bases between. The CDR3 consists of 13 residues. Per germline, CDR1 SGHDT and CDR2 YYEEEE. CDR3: CASVAGAMDEQYF. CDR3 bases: TGTGCCAGCGTCGCGGGGGCAATGGACGAGCAGTACTTC.

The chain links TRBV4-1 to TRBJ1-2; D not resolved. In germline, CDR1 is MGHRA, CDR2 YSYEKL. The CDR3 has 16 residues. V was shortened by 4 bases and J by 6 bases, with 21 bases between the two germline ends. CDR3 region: CASSPDPGSRSDGYTF. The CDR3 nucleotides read TGCGCCAGCAGCCCAGATCCCGGGAGCAGGAGTGATGGCTACACCTTC.

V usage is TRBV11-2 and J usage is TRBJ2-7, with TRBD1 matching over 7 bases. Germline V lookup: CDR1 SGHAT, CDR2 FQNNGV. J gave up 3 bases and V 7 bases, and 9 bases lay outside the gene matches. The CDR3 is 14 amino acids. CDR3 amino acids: CASTRQGVFYEQYF. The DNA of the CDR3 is TGTGCCAGCACCCGGCAGGGGGTCTTCTACGAGCAGTACTTC.